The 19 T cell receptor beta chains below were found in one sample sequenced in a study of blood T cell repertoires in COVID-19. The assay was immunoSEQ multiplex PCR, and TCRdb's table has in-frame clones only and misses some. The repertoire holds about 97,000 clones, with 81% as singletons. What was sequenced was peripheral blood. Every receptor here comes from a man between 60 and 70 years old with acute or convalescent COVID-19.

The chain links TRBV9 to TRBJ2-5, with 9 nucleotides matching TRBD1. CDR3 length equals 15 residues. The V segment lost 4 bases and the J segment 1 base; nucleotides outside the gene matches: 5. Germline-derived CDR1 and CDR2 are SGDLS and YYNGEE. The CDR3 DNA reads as TGTGCCAGCAGCACCGGGACAGGGACCCAAGAGACCCAGTACTTC. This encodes CASSTGTGTQETQYF.

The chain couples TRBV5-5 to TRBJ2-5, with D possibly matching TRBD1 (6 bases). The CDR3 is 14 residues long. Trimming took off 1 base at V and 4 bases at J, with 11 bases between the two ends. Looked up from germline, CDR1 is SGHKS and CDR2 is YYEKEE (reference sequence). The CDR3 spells CASSLTATGETQYF. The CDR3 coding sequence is TGTGCCAGCAGCTTGACAGCGACAGGAGAGACCCAGTACTTC.

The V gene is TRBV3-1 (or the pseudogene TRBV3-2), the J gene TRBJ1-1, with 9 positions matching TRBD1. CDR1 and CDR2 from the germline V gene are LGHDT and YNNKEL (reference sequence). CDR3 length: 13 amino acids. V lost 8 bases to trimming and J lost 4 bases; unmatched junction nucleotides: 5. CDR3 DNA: TGTGCCAGCCAACGACAGGGGGTCACTGAAGCTTTCTTT. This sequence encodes CASQRQGVTEAFF.

The CDR3 loop reads CASLAGARSGNTIYF. The CDR3 bases are TGTGCCAGCTTGGCAGGGGCTCGCTCTGGAAACACCATATATTTT. The rearrangement uses TRBV6-6 and TRBJ1-3; possible D gene TRBD1, 6 bases. Trimming took off 8 bases at V and 0 bases at J, with 14 bases between the two ends. Per the germline V gene, CDR1 is MNHNY and CDR2 is SVGAGI (reference sequence). This CDR3 has 15 amino acids.

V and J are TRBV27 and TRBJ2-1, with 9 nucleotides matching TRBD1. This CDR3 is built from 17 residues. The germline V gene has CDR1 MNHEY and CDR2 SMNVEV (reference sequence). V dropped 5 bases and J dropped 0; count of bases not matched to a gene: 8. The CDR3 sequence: CASSIRQGGSSYNEQFF. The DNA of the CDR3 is TGTGCCAGCAGTATCCGACAGGGGGGCAGCTCCTACAATGAGCAGTTCTTC.

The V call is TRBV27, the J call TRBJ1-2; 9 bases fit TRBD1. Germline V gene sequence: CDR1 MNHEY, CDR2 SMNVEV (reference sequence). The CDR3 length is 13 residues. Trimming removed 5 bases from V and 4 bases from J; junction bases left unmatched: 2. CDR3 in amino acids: CASSQGQGYGYTF. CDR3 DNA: TGTGCCAGCAGTCAGGGACAGGGCTATGGCTACACCTTC.

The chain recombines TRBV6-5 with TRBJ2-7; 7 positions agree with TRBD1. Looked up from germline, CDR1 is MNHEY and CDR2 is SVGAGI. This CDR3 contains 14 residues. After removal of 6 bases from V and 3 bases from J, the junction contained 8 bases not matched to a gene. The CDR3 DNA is TGTGCCAGCAGCAGAACAGGGGTTCTCTACGAGCAGTACTTC. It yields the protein CASSRTGVLYEQYF.

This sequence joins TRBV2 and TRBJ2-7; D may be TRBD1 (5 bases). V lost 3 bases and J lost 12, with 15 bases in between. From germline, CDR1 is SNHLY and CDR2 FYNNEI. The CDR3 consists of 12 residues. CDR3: CASSDPQGLPYF. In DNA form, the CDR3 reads TGTGCCAGCAGTGATCCCCAGGGATTGCCGTACTTC.

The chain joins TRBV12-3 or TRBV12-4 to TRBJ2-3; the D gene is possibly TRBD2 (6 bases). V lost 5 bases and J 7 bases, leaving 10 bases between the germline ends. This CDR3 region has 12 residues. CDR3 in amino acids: CASSLTRYTQYF. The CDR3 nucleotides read TGTGCCAGCAGTCTGACTAGGTATACGCAGTATTTT.

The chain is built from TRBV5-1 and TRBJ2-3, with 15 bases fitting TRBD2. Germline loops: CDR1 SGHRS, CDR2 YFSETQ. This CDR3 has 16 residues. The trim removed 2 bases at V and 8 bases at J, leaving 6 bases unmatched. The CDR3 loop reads CASSLGLAGGPPTQYF. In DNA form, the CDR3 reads TGCGCCAGCAGCTTAGGACTAGCGGGAGGGCCCCCTACGCAGTATTTT.

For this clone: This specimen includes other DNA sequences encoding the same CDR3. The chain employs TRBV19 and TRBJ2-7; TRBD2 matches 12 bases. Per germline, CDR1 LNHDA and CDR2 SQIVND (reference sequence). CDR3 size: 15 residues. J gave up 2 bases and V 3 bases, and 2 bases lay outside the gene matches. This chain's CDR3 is CASSIGLAGTYEQYF. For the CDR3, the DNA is TGTGCCAGTAGTATTGGACTAGCGGGAACCTACGAGCAGTACTTC.

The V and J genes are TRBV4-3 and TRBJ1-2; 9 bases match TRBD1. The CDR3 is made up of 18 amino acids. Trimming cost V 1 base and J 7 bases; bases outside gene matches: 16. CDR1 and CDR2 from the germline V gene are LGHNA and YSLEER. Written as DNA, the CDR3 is TGCGCCAGCAGCCAAGTGGTCGGAACAGGGGGCCCTCGCTGTGGCTACACCTTC. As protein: CASSQVVGTGGPRCGYTF.

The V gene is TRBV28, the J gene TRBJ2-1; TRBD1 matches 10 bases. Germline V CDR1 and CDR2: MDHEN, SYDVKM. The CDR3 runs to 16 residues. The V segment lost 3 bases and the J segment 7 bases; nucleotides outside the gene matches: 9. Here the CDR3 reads CASSLLDRGRRNEQFF. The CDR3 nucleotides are TGTGCCAGCAGTTTGCTTGACAGGGGGCGAAGGAATGAGCAGTTCTTC.

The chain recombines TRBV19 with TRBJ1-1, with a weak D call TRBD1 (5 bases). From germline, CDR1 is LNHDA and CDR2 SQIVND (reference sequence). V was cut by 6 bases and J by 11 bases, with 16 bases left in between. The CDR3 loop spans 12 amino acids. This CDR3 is CASRLGVGGAFF. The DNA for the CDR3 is TGTGCCAGTAGGCTTGGAGTCGGGGGTGCTTTCTTT.

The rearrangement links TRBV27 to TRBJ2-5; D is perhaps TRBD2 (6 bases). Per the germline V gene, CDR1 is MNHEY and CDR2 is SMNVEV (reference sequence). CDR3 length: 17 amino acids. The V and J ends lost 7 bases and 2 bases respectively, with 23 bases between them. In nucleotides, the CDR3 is TGTGCCAGCAAAGACTCGGAGGTTACGGGGGAGCAAGAGACCCAGTACTTC. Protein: CASKDSEVTGEQETQYF.

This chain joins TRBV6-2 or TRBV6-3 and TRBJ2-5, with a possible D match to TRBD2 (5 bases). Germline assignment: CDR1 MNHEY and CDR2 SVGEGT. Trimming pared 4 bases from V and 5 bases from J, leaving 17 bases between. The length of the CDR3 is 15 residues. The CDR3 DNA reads TGTGCCAGCAGTTTTGCACTAGTGGGGAGTGAGACCCAGTACTTC. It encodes CASSFALVGSETQYF.

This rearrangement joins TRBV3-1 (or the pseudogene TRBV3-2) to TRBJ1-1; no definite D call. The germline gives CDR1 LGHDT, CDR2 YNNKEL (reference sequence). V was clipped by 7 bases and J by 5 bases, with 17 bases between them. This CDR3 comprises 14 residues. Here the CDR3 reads CASNQARARTEAFF. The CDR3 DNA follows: TGTGCCAGCAACCAGGCGCGCGCGAGGACTGAAGCTTTCTTT.

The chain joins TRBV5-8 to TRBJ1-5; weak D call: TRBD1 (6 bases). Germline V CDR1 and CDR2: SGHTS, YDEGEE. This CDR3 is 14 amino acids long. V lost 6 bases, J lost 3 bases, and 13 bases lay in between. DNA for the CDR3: TGTGCCAGCAACATGGACAGAGACAATCAGCCCCAGCATTTT. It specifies CASNMDRDNQPQHF.

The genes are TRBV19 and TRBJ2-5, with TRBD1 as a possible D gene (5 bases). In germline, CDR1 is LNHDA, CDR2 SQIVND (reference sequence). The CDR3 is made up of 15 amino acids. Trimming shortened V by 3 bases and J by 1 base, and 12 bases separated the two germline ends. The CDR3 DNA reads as TGTGCCAGTAGTATCGCAGGGTCGCCCCAAGAGACCCAGTACTTC. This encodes CASSIAGSPQETQYF. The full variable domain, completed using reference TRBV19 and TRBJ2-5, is DGGITQSPKYLFRKEGQNVTLSCEQNLNHDAMYWYRQDPGQGLRLIYYSQIVNDFQKGDIAEGYSVSREKKESFPLTVTSAQKNPTAFYLCASSIAGSPQETQYFGPGTRLLVL.